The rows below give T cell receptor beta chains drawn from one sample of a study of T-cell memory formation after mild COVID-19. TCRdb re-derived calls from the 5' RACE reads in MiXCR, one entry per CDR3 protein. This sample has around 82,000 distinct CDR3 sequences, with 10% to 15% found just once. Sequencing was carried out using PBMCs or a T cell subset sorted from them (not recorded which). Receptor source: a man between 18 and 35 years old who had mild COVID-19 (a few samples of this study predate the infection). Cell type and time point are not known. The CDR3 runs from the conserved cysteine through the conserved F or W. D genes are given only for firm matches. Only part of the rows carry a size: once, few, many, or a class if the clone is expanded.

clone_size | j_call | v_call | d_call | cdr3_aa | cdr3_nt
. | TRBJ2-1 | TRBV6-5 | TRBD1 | CASSYGTGTNEQFF | TGTGCCAGCAGTTACGGGACAGGGACCAATGAGCAGTTCTTC
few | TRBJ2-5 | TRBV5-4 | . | CASSARGVQETQYF | TGTGCCAGCAGCGCGAGGGGGGTCCAAGAGACCCAGTACTTC
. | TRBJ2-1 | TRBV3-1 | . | CASSLSTGWGYNEQFF | TGTGCCAGCAGCCTATCGACAGGTTGGGGGTACAATGAGCAGTTCTTC
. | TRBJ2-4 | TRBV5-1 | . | CASSLSVQGGNIQYF | TGCGCCAGCAGCCTGTCGGTACAGGGGGGGAACATTCAGTACTTC
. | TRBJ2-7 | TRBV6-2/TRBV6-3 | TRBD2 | CASRGTSGGEQYF | TGTGCCAGCAGAGGGACTAGCGGTGGCGAGCAGTACTTC
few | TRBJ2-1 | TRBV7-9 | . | CASSLLGGYNEQFF | TGTGCCAGCAGCTTGCTAGGGGGCTACAATGAGCAGTTCTTC
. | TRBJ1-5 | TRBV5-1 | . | CASSLGGGSNQPQHF | TGCGCCAGCAGCTTGGGGGGAGGAAGCAATCAGCCCCAGCATTTT
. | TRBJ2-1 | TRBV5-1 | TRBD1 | CASSHRGPYNEQFF | TGCGCCAGCAGCCACAGGGGGCCTTACAATGAGCAGTTCTTC
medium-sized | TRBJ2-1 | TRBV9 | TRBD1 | CASSVGTGRNEQFF | TGTGCCAGCAGCGTAGGGACAGGAAGGAATGAGCAGTTCTTC
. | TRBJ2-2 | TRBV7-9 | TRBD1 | CASSLLPGQENTGELFF | TGTGCCAGCAGCTTACTACCGGGACAGGAGAACACCGGGGAGCTGTTTTTT
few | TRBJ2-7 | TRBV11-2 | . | CASSLERVTYEQYF | TGTGCCAGCAGCTTAGAGCGGGTAACCTACGAGCAGTACTTC
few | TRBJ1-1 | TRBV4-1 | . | CASSQDPGAGRVTEAFF | TGCGCCAGCAGCCAAGATCCCGGCGCAGGGAGGGTCACTGAAGCTTTCTTT
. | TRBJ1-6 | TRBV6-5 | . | CASSRLTGRSPLHF | TGTGCCAGCAGTCGTCTGACAGGTCGGTCACCCCTCCACTTT
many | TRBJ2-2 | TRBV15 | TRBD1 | CATRIQGFPTGELFF | TGTGCCACCAGAATACAGGGGTTCCCCACCGGGGAGCTGTTTTTT
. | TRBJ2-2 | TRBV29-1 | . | CSVDVVANTGELFF | TGCAGCGTTGATGTCGTCGCGAACACCGGGGAGCTGTTTTTT
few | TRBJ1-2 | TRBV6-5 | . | CASTEGATSNYGYTF | TGTGCCAGCACCGAGGGTGCCACCTCTAACTATGGCTACACCTTC
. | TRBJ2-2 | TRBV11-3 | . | CASSSGLVGELFF | TGTGCCAGCAGCTCAGGGTTGGTCGGGGAGCTGTTTTTT
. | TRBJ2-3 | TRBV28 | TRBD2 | CASRKLAGTDTQYF | TGTGCCAGCCGTAAACTAGCGGGTACAGATACGCAGTATTTT
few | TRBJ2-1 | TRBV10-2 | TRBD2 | CASSAFLAGTNNEQFF | TGCGCCAGCAGTGCGTTCCTAGCGGGGACTAACAATGAGCAGTTCTTC
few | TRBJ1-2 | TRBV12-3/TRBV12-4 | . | CASSFSGDYGYTF | TGTGCCAGCAGTTTTTCTGGGGACTATGGCTACACCTTC
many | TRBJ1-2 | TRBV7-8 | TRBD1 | CASSGTAAYTF | TGTGCCAGCAGCGGGACAGCGGCCTACACCTTC
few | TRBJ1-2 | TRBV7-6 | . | CASSLRAETQYGYTF | TGTGCCAGCAGCTTAAGGGCAGAGACCCAGTATGGCTACACCTTC
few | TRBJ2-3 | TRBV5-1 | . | CASSWLARRTDTQYF | TGCGCCAGCAGTTGGCTAGCGAGGAGGACAGATACGCAGTATTTT
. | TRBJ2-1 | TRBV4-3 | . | CASSQDRGGRGNEQFF | TGCGCCAGCAGCCAAGATAGAGGGGGGCGGGGCAATGAGCAGTTCTTC
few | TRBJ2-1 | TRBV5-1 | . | CASSRRGGNEQFF | TGCGCCAGCAGTCGGAGGGGAGGCAATGAGCAGTTCTTC
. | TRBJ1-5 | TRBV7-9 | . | CASSLGFGPQHF | TGTGCCAGCAGCTTAGGGTTCGGGCCCCAGCATTTT
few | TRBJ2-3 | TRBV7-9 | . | CASSLDHETQYF | TGTGCCAGCAGCCTGGACCACGAAACGCAGTATTTT
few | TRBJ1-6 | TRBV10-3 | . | CAIRDPGSPLHF | TGTGCCATCAGGGACCCGGGGTCACCCCTCCACTTT
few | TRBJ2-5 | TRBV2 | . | CASSERYQETQYF | TGTGCCAGCAGTGAAAGGTACCAAGAGACCCAGTACTTC
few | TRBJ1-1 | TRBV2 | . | CASSGDNTEAFF | TGTGCCAGCAGTGGTGACAACACTGAAGCTTTCTTT
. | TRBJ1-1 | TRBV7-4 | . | CASSLGEKMNTEAFF | TGTGCCAGCAGCTTAGGGGAAAAAATGAACACTGAAGCTTTCTTT
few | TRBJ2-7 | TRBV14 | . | CASSHGGGRTYEQYF | TGTGCCAGCAGCCATGGTGGGGGCAGAACCTACGAGCAGTACTTC
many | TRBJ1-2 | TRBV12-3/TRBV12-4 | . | CASSPAGQNYGYTF | TGTGCCAGCAGTCCCGCAGGACAGAACTATGGCTACACCTTC
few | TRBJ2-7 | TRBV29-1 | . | CSVEEDYEQYF | TGCAGCGTTGAAGAGGACTACGAGCAGTACTTC
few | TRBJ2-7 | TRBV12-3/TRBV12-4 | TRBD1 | CASSQPGTAYEQYF | TGTGCCAGCAGTCAGCCGGGGACAGCCTACGAGCAGTACTTC
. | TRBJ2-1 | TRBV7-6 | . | CASSLGAGAPYNEQFF | TGTGCCAGCAGCTTAGGGGCGGGGGCCCCCTACAATGAGCAGTTCTTC
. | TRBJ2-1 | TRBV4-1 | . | CASSKVGDYNEQFF | TGCGCCAGCAGCAAGGTTGGTGATTACAATGAGCAGTTCTTC
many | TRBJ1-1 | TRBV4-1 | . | CASSPREVTEAFF | TGCGCCAGCAGCCCCCGGGAGGTCACTGAAGCTTTCTTT
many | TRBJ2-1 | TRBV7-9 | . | CASSLEGDNEQFF | TGTGCCAGCAGCTTAGAAGGGGACAATGAGCAGTTCTTC
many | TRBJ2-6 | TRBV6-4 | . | CASSQNSGANVLTF | TGTGCCAGCAGTCAAAACTCTGGGGCCAACGTCCTGACTTTC
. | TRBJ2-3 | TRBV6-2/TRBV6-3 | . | CASSYGAGARQGTQYF | TGTGCCAGCAGTTACGGGGCGGGGGCCCGTCAAGGAACGCAGTATTTT
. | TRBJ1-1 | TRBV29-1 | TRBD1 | CSVEGVQGVDTEAFF | TGCAGCGTTGAAGGCGTCCAGGGGGTAGACACTGAAGCTTTCTTT
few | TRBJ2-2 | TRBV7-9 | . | CASSGVPGELFF | TGTGCCAGCAGCGGCGTCCCCGGGGAGCTGTTTTTT
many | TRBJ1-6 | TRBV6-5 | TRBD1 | CASSQGDSLYSPLHF | TGTGCCAGCAGCCAAGGGGACAGTCTTTATTCACCCCTCCACTTT
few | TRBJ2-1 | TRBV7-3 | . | CASSPSGLGNEQFF | TGTGCCAGCAGCCCTTCGGGGTTGGGTAATGAGCAGTTCTTC
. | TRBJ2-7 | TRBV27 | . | CASSLGGSLYEQYF | TGTGCCAGCAGTTTAGGGGGTTCGCTCTACGAGCAGTACTTC
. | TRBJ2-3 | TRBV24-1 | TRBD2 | CATSERVAGGDSVTDTQYF | TGTGCCACCAGTGAGAGGGTCGCCGGGGGGGACTCCGTGACAGATACGCAGTATTTT
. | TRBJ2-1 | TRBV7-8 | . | CASSSGLAAGNEQFF | TGTGCCAGCAGCTCCGGACTGGCGGCGGGCAATGAGCAGTTCTTC